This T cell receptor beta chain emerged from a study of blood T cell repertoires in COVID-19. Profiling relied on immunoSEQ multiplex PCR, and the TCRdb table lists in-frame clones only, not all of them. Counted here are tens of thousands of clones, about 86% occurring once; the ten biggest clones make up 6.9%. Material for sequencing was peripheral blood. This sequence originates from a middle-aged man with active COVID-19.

The CDR3 nucleotides read TGTGCCAGCAGCTTCAGGGCTAGCGGGGGGGATGTGAGGAAGACCCAGTACTTC. It encodes CASSFRASGGDVRKTQYF. V usage is TRBV11-3 and J usage is TRBJ2-5; 12 positions agree with TRBD2. The CDR3 extends over 18 amino acids. The junction had 14 bases not matched to a gene; V was cut back by 3 bases and J by 6 bases. The germline gives CDR1 SGHNT, CDR2 YENEEA.